The 4 T cell receptor beta chains in this list originate from one sample, sequenced in a study of blood T cells in healthy people across ages. Next came a second PCR, run for about 7 to 12 cycles, which used a sample-barcoded 5' primer along with a J-beta primer mix. Via MiXCR, TCRdb re-called the 5' RACE reads, giving one row per CDR3 protein. The sample carries more than 1.4 million distinct CDR3 sequences, around two fifths recorded once. The sequencing input was blood. The receptors here all came from a woman aged 18-30 years in good health.

On this clonotype itself: This may arise from a read error, as a much more abundant clone is one base away. V and J are TRBV30 and TRBJ2-5; D remains ambiguous. Germline V gene lookup returns CDR1 GTSNPN and CDR2 SVGIG (reference sequence). Trimming pared 3 bases from V and 2 bases from J, leaving 19 bases between. CDR3 size: 16 residues. CDR3 region: CAWRKDVQINQETQYF. The CDR3 coding sequence is TGTGCCTGGAGGAAGGACGTACAAATCAATCAAGAGACCCAGTACTTC.

This clonotype came up a few times. The chain recombines TRBV12-3 or TRBV12-4 with TRBJ1-2; D unclear. The CDR3 length is 14 residues. Trimming took 3 bases from V and 1 from J, leaving 9 bases between them. The CDR3 DNA reads as TGTGCCAGCAGTTTCGCCAGCATTAACTATGGCTACACCTTC. Residues: CASSFASINYGYTF.

A remark on this clonotype: The junction differs from germline at one of its ends, possibly a read error. This chain uses TRBV5-1 with TRBJ2-1, with TRBD2 identical over 7 bases. The CDR3 covers 18 residues. Per germline, CDR1 SGHRS and CDR2 YFSETQ. The CDR3 bases are TGCGCCAACAGCTTGGGAGTGACTAGCTGGGGCTCCTACAATGAGCAGTTCTTC. Translating it yields CANSLGVTSWGSYNEQFF.

J is TRBJ2-1 and V is TRBV7-2; TRBD2 is a possible D gene (5 bases). Trimming cost V 1 base and J 7 bases, with 11 bases left between them. Germline loops: CDR1 SGHTA, CDR2 FQGNSA. The CDR3 loop spans 14 amino acids. CDR3 amino acids: CASSLDPGKNEQFF. The CDR3, as DNA: TGTGCCAGCAGCTTAGACCCGGGGAAGAATGAGCAGTTCTTC.